One and the same sample provided the 31 T cell receptor beta chains below, sequenced in a study of T-cell reconstitution after alpha-beta-depleted transplantation in children. During its preparation, the TCRbeta library received unique molecular identifiers. Using its own MiXCR run on the PCR reads, TCRdb lists one record per CDR3 protein. The sample lists 500,000 to 750,000 distinct CDR3 sequences, approximately 30% occurring once. The starting material was PBMCs, obtained before TCRalphabeta/CD19-depleted stem cell transplant. These receptors were obtained from a boy under two years old with Wiskott-Aldrich syndrome, due to receive a stem cell transplant.

On this clonotype itself: Germline is not matched at one junction end, which may reflect a read error. The rearrangement joins TRBV24-1 to TRBJ1-4; 7 bases are a match to TRBD1. The CDR3 is made up of 9 amino acids. Germline CDR1 and CDR2: KGHDR and SFDVKD. For the CDR3, the DNA is TGTGCCACCGGGCGGGGACAGCTGTTT. This encodes CATGRGQLF.

This clonotype was counted only a few times. The chain links TRBV28 to TRBJ2-1, with D uncertain. The V gene lost 3 bases and the J gene lost 7 bases, with 10 bases spanning the gap. The CDR3 covers 13 residues. The germline CDR1 and CDR2 sequences are MDHEN and SYDVKM. Here the CDR3 DNA reads TGTGCCAGCAGTTTCACAGCTTTTAATGAGCAGTTCTTC. As protein: CASSFTAFNEQFF.

This clonotype was counted between two and nine times. The chain uses TRBV5-1 and TRBJ2-5; D is possibly TRBD2 (6 bases). The V end was cut by 3 bases, the J end by 4 bases, with 16 bases between. The CDR3 length is 15 residues. In germline, CDR1 is SGHRS, CDR2 YFSETQ. The DNA for the CDR3 is TGCGCCAGCAGCTCGGGACTCTCCCCCGGAGAGACCCAGTACTTC. The encoded protein is CASSSGLSPGETQYF.

The chain employs TRBV9 and TRBJ2-7; D is unclear. The germline CDR1 and CDR2 sequences are SGDLS and YYNGEE. Trimming took 0 bases from V and 0 from J, leaving 10 bases between them. This CDR3 has 15 residues. CDR3 sequence (DNA): TGTGCCAGCAGCGTAGCGGCGGAGCTCTCCTACGAGCAGTACTTC. The encoded protein is CASSVAAELSYEQYF.

This chain links TRBV4-1 with TRBJ2-1; D is perhaps TRBD1 or TRBD2 (5 bases each). Germline loops: CDR1 MGHRA, CDR2 YSYEKL. The CDR3 contains 13 residues. Between the trimmed V and J ends, which lost 6 bases and 6 bases, there was a span of 12 bases. In DNA form, the CDR3 reads TGCGCCAGCAGACCACCGGGACGCAATGAGCAGTTCTTC. Amino acids: CASRPPGRNEQFF.

A word on this clonotype: One junction end disagrees with the germline gene, perhaps due to a read error. The V call is TRBV20-1, the J call TRBJ2-2, with D tentatively TRBD1 (6 bases). Germline loops: CDR1 DFQATT, CDR2 SNEGSKA (reference sequence). The CDR3 totals 16 residues. In DNA, the CDR3 is TGCAGTGCGAGAGACGGACAGAAATTGAACACCGGGGAGCTGTTTTTT. Translated: CSARDGQKLNTGELFF.

Only a few counts were recorded for this clonotype. This rearrangement joins TRBV11-2 to TRBJ1-6; D call uncertain. CDR3 size: 11 residues. V dropped 3 bases and J dropped 9 bases, with 3 bases sitting between them. Germline assignment: CDR1 SGHAT and CDR2 FQNNGV. The CDR3 is CASSFSSPLHF. The CDR3 DNA sequence: TGTGCCAGCAGCTTTAGTTCACCCCTCCACTTT.

This clonotype was counted only a few times. The chain links TRBV3-1 to TRBJ2-7; D uncertain. The germline V and J ends were trimmed by 2 bases and 6 bases, with 5 bases remaining between them. The CDR3 consists of 11 residues. The germline gives CDR1 LGHDT, CDR2 YNNKEL (reference sequence). The CDR3 here is CASSQFGEQYF. CDR3 DNA: TGTGCCAGCAGCCAATTCGGCGAGCAGTACTTC.

This clonotype came up a few times. The CDR3 bases are TGTGCCAGCAGTCCCCTGGGAACCGGGGGCGAGCAGTACTTC. Translation: CASSPLGTGGEQYF. This chain connects TRBV6-1 to TRBJ2-7, with a tentative D call TRBD2 (6 bases). The CDR3 contains 14 residues. Trimming took off 5 bases at V and 6 bases at J, with 17 bases between the two ends. Germline V CDR1 and CDR2: MNHNS, SASEGT.

V gene TRBV20-1 combines with J gene TRBJ1-2; 8 bases align to TRBD1. V shed 0 bases and J 8 bases; nucleotides not matched to a gene: 11. The germline gives CDR1 DFQATT, CDR2 SNEGSKA (reference sequence). CDR3 length: 15 residues. The CDR3 nucleotides read TGCAGTGCTAGAGATCATGGACAGGGAGGGAGAGGCTACACCTTC. Amino acids: CSARDHGQGGRGYTF.

In its sample, this clonotype was seen a few times. The chain recombines TRBV7-9 with TRBJ2-3; 7 nucleotides match TRBD2. The germline gives CDR1 SEHNR, CDR2 FQNEAQ (reference sequence). V was clipped by 0 bases and J by 2 bases; unmatched bases: 5. This CDR3 spans 16 amino acids. CDR3 in DNA: TGTGCCAGCAGCTTAGCCGGCGGGAGCCCCACAGATACGCAGTATTTT. Translating gives CASSLAGGSPTDTQYF.

This clonotype has more than one count but fewer than ten. This chain joins TRBV5-1 and TRBJ1-1; weak D call: TRBD1 (6 bases). This CDR3 region has 15 residues. Germline CDR1 and CDR2: SGHRS and YFSETQ. V gave up 6 bases and J gave up 5 bases, with 20 bases separating them. The CDR3 DNA reads as TGCGCCAGCACCTTACTTGGGGGCGCCGGGACTGAAGCTTTCTTT. The encoded protein is CASTLLGGAGTEAFF.

The chain uses TRBV24-1 and TRBJ1-5, with D unresolved. The CDR3 consists of 13 residues. The V end lost 5 bases, the J end lost 1 base, and 5 bases lay between the germline ends. The germline V gene has CDR1 KGHDR and CDR2 SFDVKD. This chain's CDR3 is CATSVTSNQPQHF. The CDR3 DNA is TGTGCCACCAGTGTGACGAGCAATCAGCCCCAGCATTTT.

V gene TRBV5-5 combines with J gene TRBJ2-3, with 10 bases identical to TRBD2. Trimming cost V 1 base and J 2 bases; bases outside gene matches: 7. This CDR3 spans 17 amino acids. The germline V gene has CDR1 SGHKS and CDR2 YYEKEE (reference sequence). The CDR3 DNA sequence: TGTGCCAGCAGCTTGACGCCTAGCGGGAGCCTCACAGATACGCAGTATTTT. Amino acid sequence: CASSLTPSGSLTDTQYF.

This clonotype appeared a few times. The chain has TRBV28 and TRBJ2-2; weak D call: TRBD1 (6 bases). Germline assignment: CDR1 MDHEN and CDR2 SYDVKM. V was pared by 3 bases and J by 5 bases, with 13 bases between. The CDR3 covers 15 residues. CDR3 DNA sequence: TGTGCCAGCAGTTTCAGGGCAGGGACAACCGGGGAGCTGTTTTTT. Translated, it gives CASSFRAGTTGELFF.

This clonotype was found a few times. The chain has TRBV28 and TRBJ2-5; the match to TRBD2 covers 8 bases. The CDR3 runs to 14 residues. J was trimmed by 5 bases and V by 4 bases; bases with no gene match: 6. Germline V gene data show CDR1 as MDHEN and CDR2 as SYDVKM. In nucleotides, the CDR3 is TGTGCCAGCAGTTCACCGGGACTAGGGGAGACCCAGTACTTC. This codes for CASSSPGLGETQYF. The full variable domain, its missing parts supplied by reference TRBV28 and TRBJ2-5, is DVKVTQSSRYLVKRTGEKVFLECVQDMDHENMFWYRQDPGLGLRLIYFSYDVKMKEKGDIPEGYSVSREKKERFSLILESASTNQTSMYLCASSSPGLGETQYFGPGTRLLVL.

The chain employs TRBV4-1 and TRBJ1-1; D remains ambiguous. The germline V and J ends were trimmed by 1 base and 10 bases, with 13 bases remaining between them. This CDR3 is 13 amino acids long. Per the germline V gene, CDR1 is MGHRA and CDR2 is YSYEKL. The CDR3 DNA sequence: TGCGCCAGCAGCCAAGGGCCCCCTATGCGAGCTTTCTTT. Amino acid sequence: CASSQGPPMRAFF.

This clonotype was counted between two and nine times. The chain couples TRBV5-1 to TRBJ2-3; 9 bases align to TRBD2. Trimming cost V 0 bases and J 5 bases; bases outside gene matches: 1. Germline CDR1 and CDR2: SGHRS and YFSETQ. There are 14 residues in the CDR3. The CDR3 region is CASSLGLAEDTQYF. The CDR3 coding sequence is TGCGCCAGCAGCTTGGGACTAGCGGAAGATACGCAGTATTTT.

As DNA, the CDR3 is TGCAGTGCTAGTGGGGGTTGGGCTAGCGGGAGCACAGATACGCAGTATTTT. It specifies CSASGGWASGSTDTQYF. The chain uses TRBV20-1 and TRBJ2-3; 8 bases line up with TRBD2. Unmatched junction bases numbered 11, after V lost 3 bases and J lost 0 bases. Germline V gene lookup returns CDR1 DFQATT and CDR2 SNEGSKA (reference sequence). This CDR3 is built from 17 residues.

This clonotype appeared a few times. V usage is TRBV10-3 and J usage is TRBJ2-7; 8 bases match TRBD1. CDR1 and CDR2 (germline): ENHRY, SYGVKD. J gave up 3 bases and V 3 bases, and 4 bases lay outside the gene matches. The CDR3 runs 14 residues. In DNA, the CDR3 is TGTGCCATCAGTGACCCGGACAGGGTCTACGAGCAGTACTTC. Protein sequence: CAISDPDRVYEQYF.

Many counts were recorded for this clonotype. The chain employs TRBV12-3 or TRBV12-4 and TRBJ2-7; 7 bases match TRBD1. The CDR3 extends over 15 amino acids. V lost 5 bases to trimming and J lost 6 bases; unmatched junction nucleotides: 13. The CDR3 region is CASSQTRGQSSEQYF. DNA of the CDR3: TGTGCCAGCAGTCAAACCAGGGGACAGTCTTCCGAGCAGTACTTC.

This clonotype has only a few counts. The chain joins TRBV5-5 to TRBJ2-1; 8 bases align to TRBD2. The CDR3 extends over 15 amino acids. The V segment lost 6 bases and the J segment 1 base; nucleotides outside the gene matches: 6. Germline CDR1 reads SGHKS; CDR2 reads YYEKEE (reference sequence). In DNA form, the CDR3 reads TGTGCCAGCACTAAGCGGGAGATTTCCTACAATGAGCAGTTCTTC. The encoded protein is CASTKREISYNEQFF.

V and J are TRBV11-3 and TRBJ1-5, with unresolved D. The germline gives CDR1 SGHNT, CDR2 YENEEA. The V end lost 6 bases, the J end lost 8 bases, and 5 bases lay between the germline ends. CDR3 length equals 10 residues. The CDR3 loop is CASRREPQHF. The DNA for the CDR3 is TGTGCCAGCAGGAGGGAGCCCCAGCATTTT.

This clonotype was counted only a few times. V is TRBV5-4 and J is TRBJ2-1, with D perhaps TRBD1 or TRBD2 (5 bases each). Trimming took off 0 bases at V and 14 bases at J, with 15 bases between the two ends. The CDR3 has 13 amino acids. Germline V gene lookup returns CDR1 SGHNT and CDR2 YYREEE (reference sequence). The CDR3 reads CASSLERRGLEFF. As DNA, the CDR3 is TGTGCCAGCAGCTTGGAACGTCGGGGCCTCGAGTTCTTC.

The rearrangement joins TRBV12-3 or TRBV12-4 to TRBJ2-3; perhaps TRBD2 as D (6 bases). The CDR3 is 15 amino acids. Trimming cost V 2 bases and J 0 bases, with 9 bases left between them. The CDR3 coding sequence is TGTGCCAGCAGTTTATTCGCGGGGAGCACAGATACGCAGTATTTT. This sequence encodes CASSLFAGSTDTQYF.

This clonotype occurred a few times. This chain joins TRBV5-1 and TRBJ1-1; 9 nucleotides align to TRBD1. V lost 4 bases to trimming and J lost 7 bases; unmatched junction nucleotides: 8. CDR1 is SGHRS, CDR2 YFSETQ, per germline. The CDR3 is made up of 14 amino acids. CDR3 amino acids: CASSASTGGNEAFF. As DNA, the CDR3 is TGCGCCAGCAGCGCGTCGACAGGGGGAAATGAAGCTTTCTTT.

A few counts support this clonotype. The V call is TRBV11-1, the J call TRBJ1-1; 7 bases are a match to TRBD1. This CDR3 has 13 residues. Germline CDR1 SGHAT, CDR2 FQDESV (reference sequence). V lost 6 bases to trimming and J lost 0 bases; unmatched junction nucleotides: 1. CDR3 sequence (DNA): TGTGCCAGCAGGACAGGGTTGAACACTGAAGCTTTCTTT. This gives the protein CASRTGLNTEAFF.

The rearrangement links TRBV10-3 to TRBJ1-2, with D perhaps matching TRBD1 (6 bases). Germline V gene sequence: CDR1 ENHRY, CDR2 SYGVKD. This CDR3 comprises 14 residues. Trimming removed 4 bases from V and 4 bases from J, with 13 bases in between. CDR3 nucleotides: TGTGCCATCAGTGTTACAGGGTCGGTCTATGGCTACACCTTC. The encoded protein is CAISVTGSVYGYTF.

This clonotype was observed a few times. The gene calls are TRBV20-1 and TRBJ2-2; either TRBD1 or TRBD2 may fit D (5 bases each). V was pared by 6 bases and J by 4 bases, with 9 bases between. The length of the CDR3 is 12 residues. The germline V gene has CDR1 DFQATT and CDR2 SNEGSKA (reference sequence). CDR3 residues: CSARDLTGELFF. CDR3 coding DNA: TGCAGTGCAAGGGACCTCACCGGGGAGCTGTTTTTT.

The chain joins TRBV12-3 or TRBV12-4 to TRBJ2-1, with 12 nucleotides matching TRBD1. V dropped 6 bases and J dropped 6; count of bases not matched to a gene: 3. The CDR3 extends over 14 amino acids. CDR3 sequence (DNA): TGTGCCAGCAGAGGGACAGGGGGCCTCAATGAGCAGTTCTTC. Its translation is CASRGTGGLNEQFF.

J is TRBJ2-7 and V is TRBV20-1; D is unresolved. Germline V gene sequence: CDR1 DFQATT, CDR2 SNEGSKA (reference sequence). CDR3 length equals 12 residues. With 1 base removed from V and 4 bases from J, the gap between germline ends came to 8 bases. The chain's CDR3 is CSARGTDYEQYF. CDR3 bases: TGCAGTGCTAGAGGCACCGATTACGAGCAGTACTTC.